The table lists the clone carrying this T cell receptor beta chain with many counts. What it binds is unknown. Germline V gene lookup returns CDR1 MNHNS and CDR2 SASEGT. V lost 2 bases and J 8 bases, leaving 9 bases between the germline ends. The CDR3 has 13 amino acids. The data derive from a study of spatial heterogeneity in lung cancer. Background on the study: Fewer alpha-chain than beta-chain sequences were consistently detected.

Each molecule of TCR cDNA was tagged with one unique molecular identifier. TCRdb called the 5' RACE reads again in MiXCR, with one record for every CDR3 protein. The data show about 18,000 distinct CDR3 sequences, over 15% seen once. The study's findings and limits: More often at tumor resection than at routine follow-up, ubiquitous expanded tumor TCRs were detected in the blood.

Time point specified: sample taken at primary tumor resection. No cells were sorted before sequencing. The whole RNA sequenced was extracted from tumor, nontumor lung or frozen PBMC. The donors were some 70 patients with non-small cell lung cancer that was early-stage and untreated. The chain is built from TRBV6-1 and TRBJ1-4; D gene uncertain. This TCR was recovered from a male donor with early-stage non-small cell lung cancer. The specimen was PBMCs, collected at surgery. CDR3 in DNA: TGTGCCAGCAGTGAATTGTTCGGAGAAAAACTGTTTTTT. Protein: CASSELFGEKLFF.